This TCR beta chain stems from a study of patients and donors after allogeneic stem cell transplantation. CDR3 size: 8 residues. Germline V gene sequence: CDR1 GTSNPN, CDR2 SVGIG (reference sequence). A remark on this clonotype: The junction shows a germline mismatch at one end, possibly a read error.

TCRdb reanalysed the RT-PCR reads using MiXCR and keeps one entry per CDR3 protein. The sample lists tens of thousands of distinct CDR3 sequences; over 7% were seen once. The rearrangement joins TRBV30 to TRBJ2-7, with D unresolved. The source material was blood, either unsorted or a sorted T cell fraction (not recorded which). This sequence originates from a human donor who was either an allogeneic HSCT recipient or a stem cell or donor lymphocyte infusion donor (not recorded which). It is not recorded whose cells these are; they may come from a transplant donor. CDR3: CAWKATLF. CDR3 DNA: TGTGCCTGGAAGGCTACTCTCTTC.